A single T cell receptor beta chain is shown here with its context. What it recognizes is unknown. The data stem from a study of T cell responses to AZD1222 COVID-19 vaccine. Findings and limits, study-wide: Of spike-specific TCRs, nearly half reportedly target regions left unmutated in variants. Vaccine-associated CD4 TCRs ranged over spike, dominating at 160-218 and 743-854.

Trimming stripped 5 bases from V and 1 base from J, with 5 bases between. Germline values: CDR1 MNHEY, CDR2 SVGAGI. The CDR3 is 12 residues long. This table comes from immunoSEQ multiplex PCR, and its TCRdb copy is limited to in-frame clones, with some not included. The sample carries 120,000 or so clones, about 91% recorded once. The source of this sequence is an adult in good health. Specimen: peripheral blood, collected on day 0 of AZD1222 vaccination. The chain combines TRBV6-5 with TRBJ1-1; D not resolved. The DNA of the CDR3 is TGTGCCAGCAGTCGACGGAACACTGAAGCTTTCTTT. This translates into CASSRRNTEAFF.